This T cell receptor beta chain comes out of a study of blood T cells in healthy people across ages. Study results and caveats: There were more naive CD4+ cells and higher diversity in long-lived donors than in aged donors. TCR beta diversity, measured per million T cells, fell in a roughly linear way with age.

The CDR3 has 13 amino acids. The V and J ends lost 4 bases and 3 bases respectively, with 11 bases between them. The germline V gene has CDR1 SQVTM and CDR2 ANQGSEA. Each of the donors had roughly 9.4 milliliters of peripheral blood drawn into EDTA-treated Vacutainer tubes. Then a second PCR, running about 6 to 11 cycles, was carried out with a sample-barcoded 5' primer and a J-beta primer mix. Each cDNA molecule, via a template-switch adaptor with 12 random nucleotides, was tagged. TCRdb used MiXCR to reprocess the 5' RACE reads, holding one entry per CDR3 protein. Here the sample spans over 1.5 million distinct CDR3 sequences, about 49% being singletons. In this sample, this clonotype turned up a few times. Its cognate antigen is unknown.

V and J are TRBV29-1 and TRBJ2-3, with no clear D. Sequenced sample: blood. This TCR came from a woman in her thirties or forties in good health. The CDR3 sequence: CSVASRQTDTQYF. CDR3 DNA: TGCAGCGTTGCTTCGAGGCAGACAGATACGCAGTATTTT.